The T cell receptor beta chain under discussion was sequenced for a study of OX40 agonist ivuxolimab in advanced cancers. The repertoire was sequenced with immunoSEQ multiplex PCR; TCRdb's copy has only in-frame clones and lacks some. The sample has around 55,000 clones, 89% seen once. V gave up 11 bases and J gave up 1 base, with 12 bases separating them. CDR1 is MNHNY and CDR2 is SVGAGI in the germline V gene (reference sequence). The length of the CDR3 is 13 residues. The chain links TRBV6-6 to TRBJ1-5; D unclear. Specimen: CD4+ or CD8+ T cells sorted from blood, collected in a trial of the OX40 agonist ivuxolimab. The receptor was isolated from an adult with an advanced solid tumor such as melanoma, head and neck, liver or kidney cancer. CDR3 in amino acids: CACGRNSNQPQHF. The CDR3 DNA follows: TGTGCCTGCGGACGTAACAGCAATCAGCCCCAGCATTTT.